This T cell receptor beta chain was captured in a study of cytomegalovirus exposure and HLA in healthy donors. Study context: There were roughly 110 million unique TCR beta sequences, drawn from about 179 million T cells, in an earlier analysis.

In the PCR, 60 Vbeta and 13 Jbeta primers were used. Sequencing was performed with immunoSEQ multiplex PCR; in TCRdb, only in-frame clones are kept and a portion is missing. Of roughly 120,000 clones in the sample, around three quarters are singletons; the top ten hold 3.5% to 4.5%. Deletions cut 6 bases from V and 0 bases from J, with 15 bases between. The CDR3 length is 16 residues. Looked up from germline, CDR1 is SGHNT and CDR2 is YENEEA. A remark on this clone: What it binds is not known.

Study-wide results and limits: Analysis was carried out at a later point, and it linked a missense DCLRE1C variant to TCR beta V- and J-gene trimming.

The origin of this receptor is a man aged 30 to 45 in good health and CMV-seropositive. The chain couples TRBV11-3 to TRBJ2-1, with D perhaps matching TRBD2 (5 bases). Material: PBMCs. In DNA form, the CDR3 reads TGTGCCAGCAGTCCATTCCTCGGGGTCTCCTACAATGAGCAGTTCTTC. Amino acid sequence: CASSPFLGVSYNEQFF. Full variable domain (remainder filled in from reference TRBV11-3 and TRBJ2-1): EAGVVQSPRYKIIEKKQPVAFWCNPISGHNTLYWYLQNLGQGPELLIRYENEEAVDDSQLPKDRFSAERLKGVDSTLKIQPAELGDSAVYLCASSPFLGVSYNEQFFGPGTRLTVL.